There are many counts of the clone carrying this TCR beta chain. The data originate from a study of T cells in Graves' hyperthyroidism and ophthalmopathy. The CDR3 regions of TCR beta were amplified from RNA transcripts. When the TCR CDR3 underwent first-round RT-PCR, the HTBI primer set was used. MiXCR, run by TCRdb on the multiplex PCR reads, gives a single entry per CDR3 protein. The profile covers 280,000 or so distinct CDR3 sequences, with around 15% appearing a single time and roughly 31% taken by the ten largest. The CDR3 extends over 13 amino acids. V gave up 4 bases and J gave up 8 bases, with 15 bases separating them. Germline-derived CDR1 and CDR2 are DFQATT and SNEGSKA (reference sequence).

The J gene is TRBJ2-1, the V gene TRBV20-1, with D unresolved. The clonotype was recovered from a woman between 45 and 65 years old with Graves' hyperthyroidism that later progressed to Graves' ophthalmopathy. Material: blood. As DNA, the CDR3 is TGCAGTGCTATCGACCACCCTGTTGATGAGCAGTTCTTC. This translates into CSAIDHPVDEQFF.